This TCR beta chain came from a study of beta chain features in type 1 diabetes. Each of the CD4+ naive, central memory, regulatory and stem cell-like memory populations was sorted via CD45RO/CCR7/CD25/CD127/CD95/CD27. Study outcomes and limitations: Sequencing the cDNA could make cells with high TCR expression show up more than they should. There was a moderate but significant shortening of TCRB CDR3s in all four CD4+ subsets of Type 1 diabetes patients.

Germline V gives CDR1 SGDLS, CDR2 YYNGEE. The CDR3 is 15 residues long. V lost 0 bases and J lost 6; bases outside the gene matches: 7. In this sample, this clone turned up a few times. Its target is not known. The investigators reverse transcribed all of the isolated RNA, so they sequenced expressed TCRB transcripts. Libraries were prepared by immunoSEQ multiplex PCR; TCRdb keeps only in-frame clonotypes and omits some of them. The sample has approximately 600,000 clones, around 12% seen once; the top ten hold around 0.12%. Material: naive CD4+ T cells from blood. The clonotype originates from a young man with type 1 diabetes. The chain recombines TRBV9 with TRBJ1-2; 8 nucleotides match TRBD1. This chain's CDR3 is CASSVEPRGLDGYTF. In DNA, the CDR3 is TGTGCCAGCAGCGTAGAGCCCAGGGGGCTTGATGGCTACACCTTC.